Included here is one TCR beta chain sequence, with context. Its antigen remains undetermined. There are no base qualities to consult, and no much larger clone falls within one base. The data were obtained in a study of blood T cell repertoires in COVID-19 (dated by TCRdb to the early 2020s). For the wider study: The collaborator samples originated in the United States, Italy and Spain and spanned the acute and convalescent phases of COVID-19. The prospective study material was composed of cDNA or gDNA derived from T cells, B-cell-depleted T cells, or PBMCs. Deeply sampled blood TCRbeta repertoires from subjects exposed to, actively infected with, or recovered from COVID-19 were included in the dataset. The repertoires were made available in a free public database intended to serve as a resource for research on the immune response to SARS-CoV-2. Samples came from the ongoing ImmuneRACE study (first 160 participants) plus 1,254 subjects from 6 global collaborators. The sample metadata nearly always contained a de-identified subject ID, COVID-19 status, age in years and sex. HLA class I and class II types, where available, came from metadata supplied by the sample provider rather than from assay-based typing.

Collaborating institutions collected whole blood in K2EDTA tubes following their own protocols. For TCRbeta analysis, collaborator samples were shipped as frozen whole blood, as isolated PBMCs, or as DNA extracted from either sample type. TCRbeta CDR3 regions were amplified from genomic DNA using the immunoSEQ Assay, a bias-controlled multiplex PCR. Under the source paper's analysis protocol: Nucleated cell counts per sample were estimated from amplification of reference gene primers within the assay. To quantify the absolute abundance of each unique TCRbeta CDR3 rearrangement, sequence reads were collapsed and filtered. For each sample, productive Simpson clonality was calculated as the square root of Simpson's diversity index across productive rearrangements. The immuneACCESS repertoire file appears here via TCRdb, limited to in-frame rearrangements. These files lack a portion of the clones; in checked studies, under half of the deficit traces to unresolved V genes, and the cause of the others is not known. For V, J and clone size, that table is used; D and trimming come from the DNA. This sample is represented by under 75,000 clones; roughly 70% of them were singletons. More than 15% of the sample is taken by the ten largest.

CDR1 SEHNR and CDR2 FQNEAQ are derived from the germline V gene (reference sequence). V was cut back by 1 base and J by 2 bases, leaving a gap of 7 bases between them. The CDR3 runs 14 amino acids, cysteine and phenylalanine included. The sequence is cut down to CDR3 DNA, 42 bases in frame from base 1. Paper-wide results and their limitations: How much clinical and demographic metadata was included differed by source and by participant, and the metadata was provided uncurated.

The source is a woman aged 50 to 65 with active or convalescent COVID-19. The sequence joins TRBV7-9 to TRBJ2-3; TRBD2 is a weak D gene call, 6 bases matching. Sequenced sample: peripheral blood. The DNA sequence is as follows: TGTGCCAGCAGCTTAGGGGGGGTCACAGATACGCAGTATTTT. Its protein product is CASSLGGVTDTQYF.